A selection of T cell receptor beta chains follows, all from one sample in a study of CD8+CD57+ T cells in acquired aplastic anemia. Using its own MiXCR run on the reads, TCRdb lists one record per CDR3 protein. The sample consists of 150,000 to 200,000 distinct CDR3 sequences, 40% to 50% of them appearing once. Sequencing was done on a sample of sorted CD4+, CD8+, or CD8+CD57+ T cells (not recorded which) from PBMCs. The receptor source for this set is a human donor in good health. The CDR3 runs from the conserved cysteine through the conserved F or W. The order of the fields is clone size, V gene, D gene, J gene, CDR3 protein, CDR3 DNA. D genes are given only for firm matches. Clone size appears in some rows only: once, few, many, or a class for an expanded clone.

>NA|TRBV2|NA|TRBJ2-7
CASTLLVEQYF
TGTGCCAGCACCCTGCTTGTCGAGCAGTACTTC
>many|TRBV7-9|TRBD1|TRBJ1-2
CASSWALQGRTPINYGYTF
TGTGCCAGCAGCTGGGCATTACAGGGGCGCACCCCGATTAACTATGGCTACACCTTC
>many|TRBV20-1|TRBD2|TRBJ2-5
CSARIGTSGRGGTQYF
TGCAGTGCTAGAATTGGGACTAGCGGGAGAGGGGGGACCCAGTACTTC
>many|TRBV19|NA|TRBJ1-1
CASSIGQGTTEAFF
TGTGCCAGTAGTATAGGTCAGGGTACCACTGAAGCTTTCTTT
>once|TRBV7-3|NA|TRBJ2-7
CASSLTGAAGQYF
TGTGCCAGCAGCTTAACAGGAGCGGCAGGGCAGTACTTC
>few|TRBV7-9|NA|TRBJ2-5
CASSLVQASQETQYF
TGTGCCAGCAGCTTAGTTCAGGCTAGCCAAGAGACCCAGTACTTC
>few|TRBV7-8|NA|TRBJ1-6
CASSLAGKGRALHF
TGTGCCAGCAGCTTAGCTGGGAAGGGGCGAGCCCTCCACTTT
>few|TRBV10-3|NA|TRBJ1-4
CAISERGRDHEKLFF
TGTGCCATCAGTGAGAGGGGAAGGGATCATGAAAAACTGTTTTTT
>few|TRBV5-1|NA|TRBJ2-2
CASKASSSRRDGTGELFF
TGCGCCAGCAAGGCTAGCAGCTCCCGACGGGATGGTACCGGGGAGCTGTTTTTT
>NA|TRBV6-4|NA|TRBJ2-3
CASSDSAGTGTDTQYF
TGTGCCAGCAGTGACTCCGCAGGCACAGGAACAGATACGCAGTATTTT
>many|TRBV10-3|NA|TRBJ1-4
CASSGDGEKLFF
TGTGCCTCTTCAGGGGATGGTGAAAAACTGTTTTTT
>many|TRBV19|NA|TRBJ1-5
CASSIGRNQPQHF
TGTGCCAGTAGTATAGGCAGGAATCAGCCCCAGCATTTT
>many|TRBV7-8|NA|TRBJ1-2
CASSLGGQRVHYGYTF
TGTGCCAGCAGCTTAGGGGGGCAGCGGGTGCACTATGGCTACACCTTC
>many|TRBV7-3|NA|TRBJ2-3
CASSPNRGVLQYF
TGTGCCAGCAGCCCTAACCGAGGGGTACTTCAGTATTTT
>many|TRBV20-1|TRBD1|TRBJ2-3
CSASPRSGQGSTDTQYF
TGCAGTGCTAGCCCGAGAAGTGGACAGGGGAGCACAGATACGCAGTATTTT
>few|TRBV19|NA|TRBJ2-7
CASIMDRLYLYEQYF
TGTGCCAGTATCATGGACCGCCTGTATCTTTACGAGCAGTACTTC
>few|TRBV19|NA|TRBJ2-7
CASSSQDRIVQYF
TGTGCCAGTAGTAGCCAGGACAGAATCGTGCAGTACTTC
>few|TRBV6-5|TRBD2|TRBJ2-1
CASSYDGRGNEQFF
TGTGCCAGCAGTTACGACGGGAGGGGGAATGAGCAGTTCTTC
>NA|TRBV7-4|NA|TRBJ1-4
CASSGGNEKLFF
TGTGCCAGCAGTGGGGGCAATGAAAAACTGTTTTTT
>NA|TRBV5-1|NA|TRBJ2-3
CASSLGAGSRLYDTQYF
TGCGCCAGCAGCTTGGGGGCGGGGTCCCGGTTGTACGATACGCAGTATTTT
>many|TRBV19|NA|TRBJ1-5
CASKRGNQPQHF
TGTGCCAGTAAAAGGGGCAATCAGCCCCAGCATTTT
>many|TRBV24-1|TRBD1|TRBJ2-1
CATSDASVRGQGKGEQFF
TGTGCCACCAGTGATGCCTCCGTTAGGGGACAGGGTAAAGGTGAGCAGTTCTTC
>NA|TRBV12-3/TRBV12-4|NA|TRBJ1-3
CASSFSIRSGNTIYF
TGTGCCAGCAGTTTTTCTATTCGCTCTGGAAACACCATATATTTT
>NA|TRBV25-1|NA|TRBJ2-7
CASSGPSGPTPYEQYF
TGTGCCAGCAGTGGGCCAAGCGGTCCCACACCCTACGAGCAGTACTTC
>NA|TRBV10-3|NA|TRBJ2-7
CASSVQEPYEQYF
TGTGCCAGCAGTGTACAGGAGCCCTACGAGCAGTACTTC
>many|TRBV20-1|NA|TRBJ1-1
CSILQRSTEAFF
TGCAGCATACTACAGAGGTCCACTGAAGCTTTCTTT
>NA|TRBV20-1|TRBD2|TRBJ2-7
CSAPGLRSFEQYF
TGCAGTGCCCCGGGACTACGCTCCTTCGAGCAGTACTTC
>many|TRBV24-1|NA|TRBJ1-4
CATSEGRTTNEKLFF
TGTGCCACCAGTGAAGGCAGAACAACTAATGAAAAACTGTTTTTT
>many|TRBV6-1|NA|TRBJ1-5
CASNDRGSNQPQHF
TGTGCCAGCAACGACCGGGGGAGCAATCAGCCCCAGCATTTT
>NA|TRBV2|TRBD2|TRBJ2-3
CASSAQRGDTDTQYF
TGTGCCAGCAGTGCCCAGCGGGGGGACACAGATACGCAGTACTTT
>many|TRBV20-1|TRBD1|TRBJ2-3
CSARSSGGGTDTQYF
TGCAGTGCTAGGTCTTCAGGGGGCGGTACAGATACGCAGTATTTT
>many|TRBV19|NA|TRBJ1-2
CASSIDSLNYGYTF
TGTGCCAGTAGTATTGACAGCCTAAACTATGGCTACACCTTC
>many|TRBV5-4|NA|TRBJ2-2
CASSRGAGELFF
TGTGCCAGCAGTCGCGGGGCCGGGGAGCTGTTTTTT
>once|TRBV6-1|TRBD2|TRBJ2-1
CASSTTSGRRNEQFF
TGTGCCAGCAGTACGACTAGCGGGAGAAGAAATGAGCAGTTCTTC
>few|TRBV10-2|TRBD1|TRBJ1-2
CASSVDRGSYTF
TGCGCCAGCAGCGTGGACAGGGGGAGCTACACCTTC
>few|TRBV19|NA|TRBJ2-1
CASSTTRQYNEQFF
TGTGCCAGTAGTACAACCCGACAGTACAATGAGCAGTTCTTC
>NA|TRBV7-3|NA|TRBJ2-5
CAAAAGWQETQYF
TGTGCCGCGGCGGCAGGGTGGCAAGAGACCCAGTACTTC
>many|TRBV20-1|TRBD2|TRBJ2-5
CSARGGTSGTYQETQYF
TGCAGTGCTAGAGGGGGGACTAGCGGGACGTACCAAGAGACCCAGTACTTC
>NA|TRBV9|NA|TRBJ2-3
CASSGEVDTQYF
TGTGCCAGCAGCGGGGAGGTAGATACGCAGTATTTT
>many|TRBV5-1|NA|TRBJ2-7
CASSLQEWGEQYF
TGCGCCAGCAGCTTGCAGGAATGGGGCGAGCAGTACTTC